This entry lists 29 T cell receptor beta chains sequenced from one sample in a study of identical twins. TCRdb redid the calling of the 5' RACE reads with MiXCR, one entry per CDR3 protein. The table has hundreds of thousands of distinct CDR3 sequences, 7.5% seen once. The sample was also reused in another study, on yellow fever vaccine responses in identical twins.

The sample taken for sequencing was memory (CD45RO+) T cells sorted from blood. These receptors were collected from a woman aged 18-29 years in good health.

The sample holds a few counts of this clonotype. This rearrangement joins TRBV7-9 to TRBJ2-1; 10 bases align to TRBD1. The CDR3 length is 16 residues. With V trimmed by 5 bases and J by 3 bases, 7 bases remained unmatched. Germline V lookup: CDR1 SEHNR, CDR2 FQNEAQ (reference sequence). CDR3 DNA: TGTGCCAGCAGCCCCTGGGACAGGGGTAACTACAATGAGCAGTTCTTC. Protein sequence: CASSPWDRGNYNEQFF.

In this sample, this clonotype turned up many times. The V call is TRBV29-1, the J call TRBJ2-1; 8 bases match TRBD2. Germline trimming cut 4 bases from V and 7 bases from J; bases unmatched to any gene: 3. The germline V gene encodes CDR1 SQVTM and CDR2 ANQGSEA. This CDR3 contains 12 residues. CDR3 in DNA: TGCAGCGTTGTAGCGGGGTTGAATGAGCAGTTCTTC. Its protein product is CSVVAGLNEQFF.

The CDR3 loop reads CASSYLSTSGTAYEQYF. CDR3 nucleotide sequence: TGTGCCAGCAGTTACCTATCGACTAGCGGGACCGCCTACGAGCAGTACTTC. The rearrangement uses TRBV6-5 and TRBJ2-7; 11 nucleotides agree with TRBD2. Looked up from germline, CDR1 is MNHEY and CDR2 is SVGAGI. This CDR3 spans 17 amino acids. V lost 2 bases, J lost 2 bases, and 8 bases stayed unmatched.

This clonotype was observed many times. The chain is built from TRBV29-1 and TRBJ1-2; D not certain. The CDR3 is made up of 12 amino acids. V dropped 1 base and J dropped 10 bases, with 13 bases sitting between them. CDR1 is SQVTM, CDR2 ANQGSEA, per germline. For the CDR3, the DNA is TGCAGCGTTGAAGGGCAGTCCGAGGTCTACACCTTC. It translates to CSVEGQSEVYTF.

The table lists this clonotype with many counts. This chain connects TRBV4-2 to TRBJ2-2; 9 bases map to TRBD1. Germline V gene lookup returns CDR1 LGHNA and CDR2 YNFKEQ. The CDR3 totals 16 residues. The J segment lost 5 bases and the V segment lost 1 base, leaving 5 bases of the junction unmatched. CDR3 nucleotides: TGTGCCAGCAGCCAAGGCCCGGGACAGGGTACCGGGGAGCTGTTTTTT. Protein product: CASSQGPGQGTGELFF.

This clonotype was detected a few times. V usage is TRBV25-1 and J usage is TRBJ1-2, with D maybe TRBD1 (6 bases). The CDR3 loop spans 15 amino acids. Trimming left V 6 bases short and J 4 bases short, with 18 bases between. Germline V gene data show CDR1 as MGHDK and CDR2 as SYGVNS. CDR3 sequence: CASRAGGGFSYGYTF. DNA for the CDR3: TGTGCCAGCAGAGCCGGGGGGGGCTTCAGCTATGGCTACACCTTC.

The genes are TRBV11-2 and TRBJ1-1; D is perhaps TRBD1 (5 bases). The CDR3 covers 15 residues. Germline lookup yields CDR1 SGHAT and CDR2 FQNNGV. V lost 4 bases and J lost 1, with 13 bases in between. The CDR3 here is CASSSLQGRNTEAFF. DNA for the CDR3: TGTGCCAGCAGCTCCCTGCAGGGAAGGAACACTGAAGCTTTCTTT.

In this sample, this clonotype turned up a few times. This chain links TRBV18 with TRBJ1-1; D may be TRBD1 (5 bases). The CDR3 contains 15 residues. Germline-derived CDR1 and CDR2 are KGHSH and LQKENI. The V and J ends lost 1 base and 8 bases respectively, with 17 bases between them. CDR3 in DNA: TGTGCCAGCTCACCACAGTCGACGGGGGTCCTAGAAGCTTTCTTT. Translated, it gives CASSPQSTGVLEAFF.

This clonotype appeared many times. The chain combines TRBV6-5 with TRBJ2-1; tentative D call: TRBD2 (6 bases). CDR1 MNHEY and CDR2 SVGAGI come from the germline V gene. Trimming cost V 2 bases and J 3 bases, with 17 bases left between them. This CDR3 comprises 17 residues. CDR3 in DNA: TGTGCCAGCAGTTACGCCCATCAGGCAGCGGGCTACAATGAGCAGTTCTTC. This sequence encodes CASSYAHQAAGYNEQFF.

This clonotype was counted many times. The J gene is TRBJ1-1, the V gene TRBV10-1; no firm D call. Deletions cut 0 bases from V and 0 bases from J, with 8 bases between. The CDR3 runs to 15 residues. Looked up from germline, CDR1 is WNHNN and CDR2 is SYGVQD (reference sequence). This chain's CDR3 is CASSESIGMNTEAFF. CDR3 in DNA: TGCGCCAGCAGTGAGTCTATCGGGATGAACACTGAAGCTTTCTTT.

There are many counts of this clonotype. The V and J genes are TRBV6-6 and TRBJ1-1; TRBD1 agrees at 10 bases. J gave up 10 bases and V 2 bases, and 4 bases lay outside the gene matches. This CDR3 comprises 13 residues. Germline CDR1 MNHNY, CDR2 SVGAGI (reference sequence). In DNA, the CDR3 is TGTGCCAGCAGTTACGTGGGACAGGGGATAGCTTTCTTT. It yields the protein CASSYVGQGIAFF.

This clonotype appeared many times. This chain links TRBV2 with TRBJ1-5; D unclear. Germline V gene lookup returns CDR1 SNHLY and CDR2 FYNNEI. The CDR3 spans 14 residues. The V gene lost 1 base and the J gene lost 4 bases, with 8 bases spanning the gap. The CDR3 reads CASSEVGQNQPQHF. The DNA of the CDR3 is TGTGCCAGCAGTGAAGTCGGTCAAAATCAGCCCCAGCATTTT.

This clonotype was found many times. The chain combines TRBV5-1 with TRBJ2-3; 7 bases line up with TRBD2. Germline CDR1 reads SGHRS; CDR2 reads YFSETQ. Unmatched junction bases numbered 1, after V lost 0 bases and J lost 0 bases. The CDR3 runs 15 residues. CDR3 sequence reads: CASSLGLASTDTQYF. The CDR3 nucleotides are TGCGCCAGCAGCTTGGGACTAGCTAGCACAGATACGCAGTATTTT.

The rearrangement links TRBV20-1 to TRBJ1-3; D not resolved. Between the trimmed V and J ends, which lost 8 bases and 4 bases, there was a span of 12 bases. This CDR3 spans 12 amino acids. The germline V gene encodes CDR1 DFQATT and CDR2 SNEGSKA (reference sequence). The CDR3 loop reads CSTEDRGNTIYF. CDR3 DNA sequence: TGCAGTACGGAGGACCGGGGAAACACCATATATTTT.

Ten or more counts support this clonotype. V usage is TRBV6-1 and J usage is TRBJ1-2; unclear D gene. The CDR3 sequence is 14 residues long. V lost 7 bases to trimming and J lost 0 bases, with 12 bases between them. CDR1 is MNHNS, CDR2 SASEGT, per germline. CDR3 loop: CASTQRDANYGYTF. Here the CDR3 DNA reads TGTGCCAGCACCCAACGCGACGCTAACTATGGCTACACCTTC.

The chain links TRBV15 to TRBJ2-1, with 9 bases aligning to TRBD1. The V segment lost 0 bases and the J segment 2 bases; nucleotides outside the gene matches: 8. Germline CDR1 reads LNHNV; CDR2 reads YYDKDF (reference sequence). The CDR3 sequence is 18 residues long. The DNA for the CDR3 is TGTGCCACCAGCAGAGATTCGCCACAGGGGGCGGCCTACAATGAGCAGTTCTTC. It specifies CATSRDSPQGAAYNEQFF. The whole variable domain, filled in from reference TRBV15 and TRBJ2-1, reads DAMVIQNPRYQVTQFGKPVTLSCSQTLNHNVMYWYQQKSSQAPKLLFHYYDKDFNNEADTPDNFQSRRPNTSFCFLDIRSPGLGDTAMYLCATSRDSPQGAAYNEQFFGPGTRLTVL.

The CDR3: CASRLNYEQYF. In DNA form, the CDR3 reads TGTGCCAGCCGACTGAACTACGAGCAGTACTTC. The chain uses TRBV2 and TRBJ2-7; the D is unclear. The germline CDR1 and CDR2 sequences are SNHLY and FYNNEI. The CDR3 consists of 11 residues. Trimming stripped 8 bases from V and 3 bases from J, with 8 bases between. Full variable domain (rest looked up from reference TRBV2 and TRBJ2-7): EPEVTQTPSHQVTQMGQEVILRCVPISNHLYFYWYRQILGQKVEFLVSFYNNEISEKSEIFDDQFSVERPDGSNFTLKIRSTKLEDSAMYFCASRLNYEQYFGPGTRLTVT.

The chain is built from TRBV4-2 and TRBJ2-3, with TRBD2 as a possible D gene (6 bases). Per germline, CDR1 LGHNA and CDR2 YNFKEQ. The CDR3 is made up of 16 amino acids. Between the trimmed V and J ends, which lost 0 bases and 1 base, there was a span of 11 bases. This chain's CDR3 is CASSQDRASGTDTQYF. As DNA, the CDR3 is TGTGCCAGCAGCCAAGATAGGGCTAGCGGCACAGATACGCAGTATTTT.

In this sample, this clonotype turned up many times. The gene calls are TRBV7-2 and TRBJ1-5; D may be TRBD1 (5 bases). The CDR3 consists of 15 residues. V dropped 3 bases and J dropped 3 bases, with 12 bases sitting between them. CDR1 is SGHTA, CDR2 FQGNSA, per germline. CDR3 sequence (DNA): TGTGCCAGCAGCTTTGGAGGGGCTCCCAATCAGCCCCAGCATTTT. It encodes CASSFGGAPNQPQHF.

The chain is built from TRBV16 and TRBJ2-5; 10 nucleotides agree with TRBD2. Germline V lookup: CDR1 KGHSY, CDR2 FQNENV. The CDR3 is 17 residues long. With V trimmed by 0 bases and J by 5 bases, 9 bases remained unmatched. The CDR3 DNA reads as TGTGCCAGCAGCCAATCGATAGCTAGCGGGAGAAGGGAGACCCAGTACTTC. Its protein is CASSQSIASGRRETQYF.

Here the CDR3 reads CASSPKTITEAFF. CDR3 in DNA: TGTGCCAGCTCACCTAAAACAATCACTGAAGCTTTCTTT. The chain recombines TRBV18 with TRBJ1-1; no firm D call. The V end lost 3 bases, the J end lost 4 bases, and 9 bases lay between the germline ends. The CDR3 is 13 residues long. CDR1 and CDR2 from the germline V gene are KGHSH and LQKENI.

V gene TRBV3-1 combines with J gene TRBJ2-3, with 7 bases aligning to TRBD1. Germline lookup yields CDR1 LGHDT and CDR2 YNNKEL (reference sequence). With V trimmed by 0 bases and J by 3 bases, 3 bases remained unmatched. This CDR3 contains 15 residues. CDR3 nucleotide sequence: TGTGCCAGCAGCCAAGAGGACAGGCCTACAGATACGCAGTATTTT. This translates into CASSQEDRPTDTQYF.

The CDR3 DNA reads TGTGCCAGCACCCTCGACCTGAACACTGAAGCTTTCTTT. Translated, it gives CASTLDLNTEAFF. This rearrangement joins TRBV6-6 to TRBJ1-1; D call uncertain. The CDR3 runs to 13 residues. V was trimmed by 7 bases and J by 0 bases, leaving 9 bases between them. The germline CDR1 and CDR2 sequences are MNHNY and SVGAGI (reference sequence).

This chain connects TRBV2 to TRBJ1-3, with a tentative D call TRBD1 (5 bases). The CDR3 is 13 amino acids. Germline loops: CDR1 SNHLY, CDR2 FYNNEI. Trimming took off 8 bases at V and 2 bases at J, with 10 bases between the two ends. CDR3 sequence (DNA): TGTGCCAGCTTCACGGGGCCTGGAAACACCATATATTTT. Its protein product is CASFTGPGNTIYF.

The table lists this clonotype with a few counts. V and J are TRBV20-1 and TRBJ2-1; 10 bases are shared with TRBD1. V lost 1 base to trimming and J lost 8 bases; unmatched junction nucleotides: 8. The V gene's germline CDR1 is DFQATT and CDR2 SNEGSKA (reference sequence). The length of the CDR3 is 15 residues. The CDR3 is CSARAVTGGSDEQFF. The CDR3 DNA follows: TGCAGTGCTAGAGCCGTGACAGGGGGCTCGGATGAGCAGTTCTTC.

The sample holds a few counts of this clonotype. The chain has TRBV5-5 and TRBJ2-5; D call uncertain. Trimming left V 3 bases short and J 5 bases short, with 17 bases between. The CDR3 extends over 15 amino acids. Germline CDR1 reads SGHKS; CDR2 reads YYEKEE (reference sequence). Here the CDR3 reads CASSSSPLGVETQYF. In DNA form, the CDR3 reads TGTGCCAGCAGCTCCTCCCCTTTAGGAGTGGAGACCCAGTACTTC.

This clonotype occurred a few times. This rearrangement joins TRBV20-1 to TRBJ2-1; no clear D gene. The germline gives CDR1 DFQATT, CDR2 SNEGSKA (reference sequence). The CDR3 spans 15 residues. Trimming removed 0 bases at V and 8 bases at J, with 17 bases between. For the CDR3, the DNA is TGCAGTGCTAGAGATCTAGAGACATCTATGTATGAGCAGTTCTTC. As protein: CSARDLETSMYEQFF.

The rearrangement uses TRBV11-2 and TRBJ2-3; 8 positions agree with TRBD1. This CDR3 has 16 residues. Germline trimming cut 1 base from V and 2 bases from J; bases unmatched to any gene: 5. Germline values: CDR1 SGHAT, CDR2 FQNNGV. CDR3: CASSLAGQEFTDTQYF. CDR3 DNA: TGTGCCAGCAGCTTAGCGGGACAGGAGTTCACAGATACGCAGTATTTT.

The chain recombines TRBV5-1 with TRBJ2-5, with TRBD1 as a possible D gene (6 bases). This CDR3 is built from 14 residues. The germline V gene has CDR1 SGHRS and CDR2 YFSETQ. V was trimmed by 5 bases and J by 1 base, leaving 12 bases between them. CDR3 sequence: CASRRGLSQETQYF. As DNA, the CDR3 is TGCGCCAGCAGAAGGGGGTTGTCCCAAGAGACCCAGTACTTC.